These 20 T cell receptor beta chains originate from one sample sequenced in a study of blood T cell repertoires in COVID-19. The table came from immunoSEQ multiplex PCR; TCRdb's copy has only in-frame clones and leaves some out. In the table there are 150,000 to 200,000 clones, approximately 92% of which are singletons. The sequencing sample was made of peripheral blood. Source of these receptors: a man between 50 and 59 years old with acute or convalescent COVID-19.

This chain uses TRBV7-8 with TRBJ2-7; 7 bases match TRBD2. CDR3 length: 14 amino acids. Looked up from germline, CDR1 is SGHVS and CDR2 is FQNEAQ. Germline trimming cut 1 base from V and 0 bases from J; bases unmatched to any gene: 0. The CDR3 sequence: CASSLGGGSYEQYV. In nucleotides, the CDR3 is TGTGCCAGCAGCTTAGGGGGGGGCTCCTACGAGCAGTACGTC.

V gene TRBV29-1 combines with J gene TRBJ2-1; D is undetermined. The CDR3 is 12 residues long. The germline V and J ends were trimmed by 5 bases and 0 bases, with 5 bases remaining between them. CDR1 is SQVTM, CDR2 ANQGSEA, per germline. Here the CDR3 reads CSVSRSYNEQFF. CDR3 in DNA: TGCAGCGTTTCTCGCTCCTACAATGAGCAGTTCTTC.

This clone was seen only once. The rearrangement uses TRBV19 and TRBJ2-7, with 11 bases that match TRBD1. The J segment lost 3 bases and the V segment lost 3 bases, leaving 16 bases of the junction unmatched. The CDR3 is 19 amino acids. CDR1 is LNHDA, CDR2 SQIVND, per germline (reference sequence). The CDR3, as DNA: TGTGCCAGTAGTATCAGGGGGACAGGGGGGATTTCGCCTCGCTACGAGCAGTACTTC. Translating it yields CASSIRGTGGISPRYEQYF.

The J gene is TRBJ1-1, the V gene TRBV19, with TRBD1 matching 7 bases. In germline, CDR1 is LNHDA, CDR2 SQIVND (reference sequence). CDR3 length: 13 amino acids. The V segment lost 4 bases and the J segment 4 bases; nucleotides outside the gene matches: 3. The CDR3 protein is CASSRQGGTEAFF. The CDR3 nucleotides read TGTGCCAGTAGTAGGCAGGGGGGCACTGAAGCTTTCTTT.

This chain joins TRBV6-2 or TRBV6-3 and TRBJ1-1, with a tentative D call TRBD1 (6 bases). V dropped 6 bases and J dropped 7 bases, with 18 bases sitting between them. From germline, CDR1 is MNHEY and CDR2 SVGEGT. This CDR3 has 14 residues. CDR3 protein: CASSGAGTIHEAFF. Here the CDR3 DNA reads TGTGCCAGCAGCGGAGCCGGGACAATCCATGAAGCTTTCTTT.

J is TRBJ1-5 and V is TRBV9; D is undetermined. The germline gives CDR1 SGDLS, CDR2 YYNGEE. This CDR3 spans 16 amino acids. V gave up 0 bases and J gave up 3 bases, with 13 bases separating them. The CDR3 sequence is CASSVGGGIDNQPQHF. The DNA for the CDR3 is TGTGCCAGCAGCGTAGGGGGAGGGATCGACAATCAGCCCCAGCATTTT.

A remark on this clone: Its ends do not fully match the called genes, so a read error is possible. The chain links TRBV7-2 to TRBJ1-2; the match to TRBD1 covers 8 bases. The CDR3 contains 15 residues. Germline lookup yields CDR1 SGHTA and CDR2 FQGNSA. CDR3 residues: CASTLKPQGAEGYTF. CDR3 nucleotide sequence: TGTGCCAGCACCTTAAAACCCCAGGGGGCGGAAGGCTACACCTTC.

CDR3: CASSYTGYGSPLHF. The CDR3 region has the DNA TGTGCCAGCAGCTATACAGGGTATGGGTCACCCCTCCACTTT. This chain connects TRBV7-9 to TRBJ1-6, with D possibly being TRBD1 (6 bases). From germline, CDR1 is SEHNR and CDR2 FQNEAQ (reference sequence). The CDR3 sequence is 14 residues long. The ends were cut back, 4 bases at V and 10 bases at J, with 14 bases in the middle.

This chain joins TRBV27 and TRBJ2-5; the D gene is possibly TRBD2 (6 bases). V gave up 5 bases and J gave up 5 bases, with 15 bases separating them. The germline V gene has CDR1 MNHEY and CDR2 SMNVEV (reference sequence). The CDR3 is 14 residues long. The CDR3 bases are TGTGCCAGCAGTCGCGGGGCCCCCAGTGAGACCCAGTACTTC. Translation gives CASSRGAPSETQYF.

This clone was counted a few times. The chain combines TRBV28 with TRBJ1-1; tentatively, D is TRBD1 (6 bases). There are 16 residues in the CDR3. The V gene's germline CDR1 is MDHEN and CDR2 SYDVKM. V was cut by 5 bases and J by 2 bases, with 18 bases left in between. The DNA for the CDR3 is TGTGCCAGCAGTCGTGGGCAGGGGCCGGGTAACACTGAAGCTTTCTTT. This sequence encodes CASSRGQGPGNTEAFF.

This rearrangement joins TRBV4-3 to TRBJ2-2; 8 nucleotides align to TRBD2. Germline V gene lookup returns CDR1 LGHNA and CDR2 YSLEER. V dropped 0 bases and J dropped 5; count of bases not matched to a gene: 5. This CDR3 has 16 amino acids. The CDR3: CASSQDTGGRTGELFF. The CDR3 DNA is TGCGCCAGCAGCCAAGATACGGGGGGGCGTACCGGGGAGCTGTTTTTT.

This clone occurred once. This chain uses TRBV13 with TRBJ2-2; TRBD1 aligns across 9 bases. V trimming: 4 bases; J trimming: 4 bases; junction bases outside the gene matches: 7. CDR3 length: 16 residues. Germline V CDR1 and CDR2: PRHDT, FYEKMQ (reference sequence). CDR3: CASSSTGGRGTGELFF. DNA for the CDR3: TGTGCCAGCAGCTCTACAGGGGGCCGTGGCACCGGGGAGCTGTTTTTT.

The CDR3: CASSESTRRPGPYNEQFF. In nucleotides, the CDR3 is TGTGCCAGCAGTGAGTCCACACGACGTCCAGGCCCCTACAATGAGCAGTTCTTC. This rearrangement joins TRBV25-1 to TRBJ2-1; no firm D call. In germline, CDR1 is MGHDK, CDR2 SYGVNS. The germline V and J ends were trimmed by 3 bases and 2 bases, with 20 bases remaining between them. The CDR3 contains 18 residues.

V usage is TRBV6-4 and J usage is TRBJ2-1; 7 bases fit TRBD1. Per the germline V gene, CDR1 is MRHNA and CDR2 is SNTAGT. Trimming took 6 bases from V and 0 from J; bases not matched to a gene: 8. This CDR3 comprises 16 residues. The CDR3 protein is CASSVDRASSYNEQFF. DNA for the CDR3: TGTGCCAGCAGCGTCGACAGGGCTAGCTCCTACAATGAGCAGTTCTTC.

The V gene is TRBV9, the J gene TRBJ1-1; D possibly corresponds to TRBD1 (5 bases). Germline V gene lookup returns CDR1 SGDLS and CDR2 YYNGEE. CDR3 length: 14 residues. Trimming cost V 2 bases and J 4 bases, with 12 bases left between them. The CDR3 is CASSVSSGGTEAFF. Here the CDR3 DNA reads TGTGCCAGCAGCGTTAGTTCGGGGGGCACTGAAGCTTTCTTT.

The rearrangement links TRBV9 to TRBJ2-5; no clear D. V was clipped by 2 bases and J by 5 bases, with 13 bases between them. The V gene's germline CDR1 is SGDLS and CDR2 YYNGEE. This CDR3 contains 14 residues. CDR3: CASSVVPGLETQYF. In DNA, the CDR3 is TGTGCCAGCAGCGTCGTTCCGGGTTTGGAGACCCAGTACTTC.

The sample holds one count of this clone. This CDR3 is CASRGQPNTEAFF. The CDR3 coding sequence is TGTGCCAGCAGGGGACAACCGAACACTGAAGCTTTCTTT. This rearrangement joins TRBV6-5 to TRBJ1-1; D may be TRBD1 (6 bases). Trimming removed 6 bases from V and 1 base from J, with 9 bases in between. CDR3 length: 13 amino acids. Germline values: CDR1 MNHEY, CDR2 SVGAGI.

The chain links TRBV7-9 to TRBJ2-1; D possibly corresponds to TRBD1 (5 bases). Trimming left V 6 bases short and J 6 bases short, with 12 bases between. The CDR3 is 13 residues long. The V gene's germline CDR1 is SEHNR and CDR2 FQNEAQ (reference sequence). CDR3 in amino acids: CASRITGTNEQFF. Here the CDR3 DNA reads TGTGCCAGCAGGATCACAGGAACCAATGAGCAGTTCTTC.

CDR3 nucleotides: TGTGCCAGCAGGGTAGCAGCTCAGCCCCAGCATTTT. The encoded protein is CASRVAAQPQHF. The J gene is TRBJ1-5, the V gene TRBV6-5; D uncertain. Between the trimmed V and J ends, which lost 6 bases and 6 bases, there was a span of 9 bases. In germline, CDR1 is MNHEY, CDR2 SVGAGI. The CDR3 totals 12 residues.

The rearrangement joins TRBV11-3 to TRBJ2-1; 7 positions match TRBD1. This CDR3 contains 15 residues. With 1 base clipped from V and 3 bases from J, the junction kept 3 bases outside the gene matches. Germline values: CDR1 SGHNT, CDR2 YENEEA. CDR3 DNA: TGTGCCAGCAGCTTAGGACAGGGAAGCTACAATGAGCAGTTCTTC. Translated: CASSLGQGSYNEQFF.